These T cell receptor beta chains were read from a single sample in a study of cytomegalovirus exposure and HLA in healthy donors. The method was immunoSEQ multiplex PCR; TCRdb's version includes in-frame clones alone and lacks a portion of them. This table holds roughly 71,000 clones. The sequencing sample was made of PBMCs. The receptors were gathered from a woman in her 40s in good health and CMV-seropositive. Each CDR3 is given with its conserved first and last residue. The order of the fields is D gene, V gene, J gene, CDR3 DNA, CDR3 protein. D genes are given only for firm matches.

D gene: .
V gene: TRBV6-5
J gene: TRBJ1-6
CDR3 DNA: TGTGCCAGCAGTTACGCCTTCCGGCTAGGGGATTCACCCCTCCACTTT
CDR3 protein: CASSYAFRLGDSPLHF

D gene: .
V gene: TRBV11-2
J gene: TRBJ1-3
CDR3 DNA: TGTGCCAGCAGCTTTTCCCCAGGGCGCAGCGGAAACACCATATATTTT
CDR3 protein: CASSFSPGRSGNTIYF

D gene: TRBD2
V gene: TRBV27
J gene: TRBJ2-1
CDR3 DNA: TGTGCCAGCAGTTTATTATGGCGCGGGAGGGAGTTCTTC
CDR3 protein: CASSLLWRGREFF

D gene: .
V gene: TRBV4-1
J gene: TRBJ2-7
CDR3 DNA: TGCGCCAGCAGCCACCCCCCAGGAGGGGGCATCTACGAGCAGTACTTC
CDR3 protein: CASSHPPGGGIYEQYF

D gene: .
V gene: TRBV4-3
J gene: TRBJ2-3
CDR3 DNA: TGCGCCAGCAGCCAAGTCTTAGGCGGGGAATTGGTCACAGATACGCAGTATTTT
CDR3 protein: CASSQVLGGELVTDTQYF

D gene: .
V gene: TRBV7-2
J gene: TRBJ1-6
CDR3 DNA: TGTGCCAGCAGCTCAGGCAATTCACCCCTCCACTTT
CDR3 protein: CASSSGNSPLHF

D gene: .
V gene: TRBV6-5
J gene: TRBJ1-2
CDR3 DNA: TGTGCCAGCAGGGGGCTTGGCGGCTACACCTTC
CDR3 protein: CASRGLGGYTF

D gene: .
V gene: TRBV5-4
J gene: TRBJ1-1
CDR3 DNA: TGTGCCAGCAGCTTGGAGGCGGGGGACCAAGCTTTCTTT
CDR3 protein: CASSLEAGDQAFF

D gene: TRBD2
V gene: TRBV18
J gene: TRBJ2-7
CDR3 DNA: TGTGCCAGCTCACCTGCGGCGGGATGGCGGGAGAACTCCTACGAGCAGTACTTC
CDR3 protein: CASSPAAGWRENSYEQYF

D gene: .
V gene: TRBV6-6
J gene: TRBJ2-2
CDR3 DNA: TGTGCCAGCAGCCCCCCCCGCGGAAACACCGGGGAGCTGTTTTTT
CDR3 protein: CASSPPRGNTGELFF